Sequencing of this TCR beta chain was carried out in a study of radiotherapy plus CTLA-4 blockade in lung cancer. About the study: Objective responses emerged in under 20% of patients, and around 30% attained disease control.

The study treated chemo-refractory metastatic non-small-cell lung cancer patients with focal radiation plus ipilimumab CTLA-4 blockade. About this clone itself: Its antigen is as yet unknown.

The protocol was immunoSEQ multiplex PCR, while the TCRdb copy is restricted to in-frame clones and leaves out a portion. The table includes tens of thousands of clones, around four fifths detected once. The germline V and J ends were trimmed by 2 bases and 3 bases, with 15 bases remaining between them. CDR1 is SGHTA, CDR2 FQGTGA, per germline. This CDR3 has 16 residues. Study outcomes and limitations: Among blood TCR repertoires after radiotherapy plus ipilimumab, tumor-derived clones expanded. Reports state that early shifts in blood T cell clones, with interferon-beta, best predicted response.

This chain uses TRBV7-3 with TRBJ2-3; TRBD2 might be the D (6 bases). Sequences were derived from peripheral blood, sampled from a patient treated with radiotherapy plus ipilimumab. The TCR was taken from a human donor with non-small cell lung cancer whose response to radiotherapy plus ipilimumab could not be evaluated. The DNA for the CDR3 is TGTGCCAGCAGCTTACGTCTCGCGGGAAGGACAGATACGCAGTATTTT. Translation gives CASSLRLAGRTDTQYF. The whole variable domain, remainder taken from reference TRBV7-3 and TRBJ2-3, is GAGVSQTPSNKVTEKGKYVELRCDPISGHTALYWYRQSLGQGPEFLIYFQGTGAADDSGLPNDRFFAVRPEGSVSTLKIQRTERGDSAVYLCASSLRLAGRTDTQYFGPGTRLTVL.